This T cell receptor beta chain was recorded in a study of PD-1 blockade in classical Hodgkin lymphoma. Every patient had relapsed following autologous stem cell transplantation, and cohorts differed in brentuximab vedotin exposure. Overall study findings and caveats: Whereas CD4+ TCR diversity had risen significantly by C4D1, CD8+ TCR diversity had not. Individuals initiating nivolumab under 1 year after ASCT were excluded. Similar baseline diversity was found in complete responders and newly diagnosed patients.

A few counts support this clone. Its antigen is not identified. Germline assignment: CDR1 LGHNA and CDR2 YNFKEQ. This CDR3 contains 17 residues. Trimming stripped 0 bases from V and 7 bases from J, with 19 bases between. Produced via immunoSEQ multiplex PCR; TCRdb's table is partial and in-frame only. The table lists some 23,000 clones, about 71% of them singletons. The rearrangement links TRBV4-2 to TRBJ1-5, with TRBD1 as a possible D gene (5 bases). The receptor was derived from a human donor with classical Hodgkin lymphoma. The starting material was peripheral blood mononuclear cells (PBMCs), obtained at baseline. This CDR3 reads CASSQDWAGSGEQPQHF. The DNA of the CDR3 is TGTGCCAGCAGCCAAGATTGGGCAGGGTCGGGGGAGCAGCCCCAGCATTTT.